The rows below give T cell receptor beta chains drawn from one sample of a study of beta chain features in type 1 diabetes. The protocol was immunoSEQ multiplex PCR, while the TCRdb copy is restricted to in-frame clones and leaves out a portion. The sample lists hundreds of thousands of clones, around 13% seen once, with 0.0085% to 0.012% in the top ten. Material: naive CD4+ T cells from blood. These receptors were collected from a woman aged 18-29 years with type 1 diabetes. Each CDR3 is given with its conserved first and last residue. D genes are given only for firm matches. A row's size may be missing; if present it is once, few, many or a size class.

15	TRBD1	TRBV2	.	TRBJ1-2	CASSTRTGHNYGYTF	TGTGCCAGCAGCACCAGGACAGGCCATAACTATGGCTACACCTTC
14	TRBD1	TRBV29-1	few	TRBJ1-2	CSVGTGTGSYGYTF	TGCAGCGTAGGCACCGGGACAGGGTCCTATGGCTACACCTTC
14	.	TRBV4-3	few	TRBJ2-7	CASSQDTGIDEQYF	TGCGCCAGCAGCCAAGATACGGGTATTGACGAGCAGTACTTC
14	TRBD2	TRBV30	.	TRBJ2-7	CAWIAGETSYEQYF	TGTGCCTGGATAGCGGGAGAAACCTCCTACGAGCAGTACTTC
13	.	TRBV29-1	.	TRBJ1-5	CSVGSGSNQPQHF	TGCAGCGTCGGGTCGGGGAGCAATCAGCCCCAGCATTTT
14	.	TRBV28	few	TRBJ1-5	CASSSTGGSEPQHF	TGTGCCAGCAGTTCGACAGGTGGTTCGGAGCCCCAGCATTTT
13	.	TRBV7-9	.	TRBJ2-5	CASGASKGETQYF	TGTGCCAGCGGGGCCTCAAAAGGGGAGACCCAGTACTTC
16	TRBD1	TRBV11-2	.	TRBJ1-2	CASRPTTGARGYGYTF	TGTGCCAGCAGGCCAACTACAGGGGCGCGGGGCTATGGCTACACCTTC
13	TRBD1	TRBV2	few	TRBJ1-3	CASSTGQGNTIYF	TGTGCCAGCAGTACCGGACAGGGCAACACCATATATTTT
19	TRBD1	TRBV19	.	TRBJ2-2	CASSIDGGTGESNTGELFF	TGTGCCAGTAGTATAGACGGAGGGACAGGGGAATCGAACACCGGGGAGCTGTTTTTT
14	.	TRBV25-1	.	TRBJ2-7	CASSESAGWSEQYF	TGTGCCAGCAGTGAATCGGCAGGGTGGAGCGAGCAGTACTTC
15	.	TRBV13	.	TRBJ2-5	CASSPNLVTGETQYF	TGTGCCAGCAGCCCCAATTTGGTTACGGGGGAGACCCAGTACTTC
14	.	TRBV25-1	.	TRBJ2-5	CASSVSRDMKTQYF	TGTGCCAGCAGTGTGTCACGAGATATGAAGACCCAGTACTTC
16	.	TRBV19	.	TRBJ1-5	CASSATSEGYNQPQHF	TGTGCCAGTAGTGCTACCTCAGAGGGATACAATCAGCCCCAGCATTTT
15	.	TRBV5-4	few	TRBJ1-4	CASSPGGSTNEKLFF	TGTGCCAGCAGCCCGGGTGGCTCTACTAATGAAAAACTGTTTTTT
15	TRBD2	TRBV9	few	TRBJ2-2	CASSVELADTGELFF	TGTGCCAGCAGCGTAGAACTAGCGGACACCGGGGAGCTGTTTTTT
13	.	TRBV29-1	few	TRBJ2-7	CSVTGTLTYEQYF	TGCAGCGTTACCGGGACACTTACCTACGAGCAGTACTTC
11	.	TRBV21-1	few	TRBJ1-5	CASSKPVSQHF	TGTGCCAGCAGCAAACCTGTGTCCCAGCATTTT
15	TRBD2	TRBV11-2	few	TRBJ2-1	CASSAGLAARNEQFF	TGTGCCAGCAGCGCCGGACTAGCGGCGCGGAATGAGCAGTTCTTC
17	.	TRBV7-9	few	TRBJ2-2	CASSPRPDSFNTGELFF	TGTGCCAGCAGCCCCCGCCCGGACTCCTTTAACACCGGGGAGCTGTTTTTT
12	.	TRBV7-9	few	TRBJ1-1	CASSLGAIEAFF	TGTGCCAGCAGCTTAGGCGCAATCGAGGCTTTCTTT
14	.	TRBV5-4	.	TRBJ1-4	CASSRTATNEKLFF	TGTGCCAGCAGCCGGACAGCAACTAATGAAAAACTGTTTTTT